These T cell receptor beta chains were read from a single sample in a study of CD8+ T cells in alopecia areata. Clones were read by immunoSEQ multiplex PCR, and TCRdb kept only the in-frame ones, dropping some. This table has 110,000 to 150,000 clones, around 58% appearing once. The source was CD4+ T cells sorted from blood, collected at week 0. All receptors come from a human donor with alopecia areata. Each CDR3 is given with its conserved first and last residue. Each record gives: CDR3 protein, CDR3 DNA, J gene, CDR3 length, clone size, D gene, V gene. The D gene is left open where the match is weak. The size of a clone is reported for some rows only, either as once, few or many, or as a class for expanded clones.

CASSLYPSYEQYF	TGCGCCAGCAGCTTGTACCCCTCCTACGAGCAGTACTTC	TRBJ2-7	13	NA	NA	TRBV5-1
CASSTQGYEQYF	TGTGCCAGCAGCACCCAGGGATACGAGCAGTACTTC	TRBJ2-7	12	NA	NA	TRBV5-6
CASRPASGNTIYF	TGTGCCAGCAGGCCGGCCAGCGGAAACACCATATATTTT	TRBJ1-3	13	NA	NA	TRBV7-8
CASSKDHQNTEAFF	TGTGCCAGCAGCAAAGACCACCAGAACACTGAAGCTTTCTTT	TRBJ1-1	14	NA	NA	TRBV21-1
CSVGTGGSYGYTF	TGCAGCGTTGGGACAGGGGGAAGCTATGGCTACACCTTC	TRBJ1-2	13	few	TRBD1	TRBV29-1
CASSLGTSGQAYEQYF	TGCGCCAGCAGCCTCGGGACTAGCGGGCAAGCCTACGAGCAGTACTTC	TRBJ2-7	16	NA	TRBD2	TRBV5-1
CSVDGGRGGYTF	TGCAGCGTTGACGGGGGGCGCGGTGGCTACACCTTC	TRBJ1-2	12	NA	NA	TRBV29-1
CASSVRFEPDTQYF	TGTGCCAGCAGCGTACGGTTCGAGCCAGATACGCAGTATTTT	TRBJ2-3	14	few	NA	TRBV9
CASSMTGTPLVQYF	TGTGCCAGCAGCATGACCGGGACTCCCCTAGTGCAGTATTTT	TRBJ2-3	14	NA	NA	TRBV5-4
CASSYLVSPLHF	TGTGCCAGCAGTTACCTTGTTTCACCCCTCCACTTT	TRBJ1-6	12	NA	NA	TRBV25-1
CASSLAANYGYTF	TGTGCCAGCAGCTTAGCAGCAAACTATGGCTACACCTTC	TRBJ1-2	13	medium-sized	NA	TRBV7-9
CASSGNTEAFF	TGTGCCAGCTCCGGGAACACTGAAGCTTTCTTT	TRBJ1-1	11	once	NA	TRBV18
CASSLYGEQYF	TGTGCCAGCAGCCTTTATGGCGAGCAGTACTTC	TRBJ2-7	11	NA	NA	TRBV7-6
CASSLGLARVGKDNEQFF	TGCGCCAGCAGCTTGGGGCTAGCGCGGGTTGGAAAAGACAATGAGCAGTTCTTC	TRBJ2-1	18	NA	NA	TRBV5-1
CASSLDARGRGEQFF	TGTGCCAGCAGCTTAGATGCCAGGGGCCGGGGTGAGCAGTTCTTC	TRBJ2-1	15	NA	NA	TRBV11-3
CAISEVAGTGNYEQYF	TGTGCCATCAGTGAAGTTGCCGGGACAGGGAACTACGAGCAGTACTTC	TRBJ2-7	16	NA	TRBD1	TRBV10-3
CAWRYGTIDYEQYF	TGTGCCTGGAGATACGGGACAATTGACTACGAGCAGTACTTC	TRBJ2-7	14	NA	NA	TRBV30
CAWRAGGTLFF	TGTGCCTGGAGGGCGGGAGGCACACTGTTTTTT	TRBJ1-4	11	NA	NA	TRBV30
CSVGRTVEAFF	TGCAGCGTTGGCAGGACAGTTGAAGCTTTCTTT	TRBJ1-1	11	NA	NA	TRBV29-1
CASSPLGLLEGNEQYF	TGTGCCAGCAGCCCACTGGGACTACTGGAGGGCAACGAGCAGTACTTC	TRBJ2-7	16	few	TRBD2	TRBV5-6
CASSRTENTEAFF	TGTGCCAGCAGCCGGACAGAAAACACTGAAGCTTTCTTT	TRBJ1-1	13	once	NA	TRBV11-2
CSAKGFYGYTF	TGCAGCGCTAAGGGTTTCTATGGCTACACCTTC	TRBJ1-2	11	NA	NA	TRBV29-1
CASSVPSGGYNEQFF	TGTGCCAGCAGTGTTCCTAGCGGGGGTTACAATGAGCAGTTCTTC	TRBJ2-1	15	few	TRBD2	TRBV25-1
CASSLRRGDEAFF	TGTGCCAGCAGCTTAAGACGGGGAGATGAAGCTTTCTTT	TRBJ1-1	13	NA	NA	TRBV7-2
CAWSDGTSSYEQYF	TGTGCCTGGAGTGACGGGACTAGCTCATACGAGCAGTACTTC	TRBJ2-7	14	few	TRBD2	TRBV30
CASSLERMNTEAFF	TGCGCCAGCAGCTTGGAACGAATGAACACTGAAGCTTTCTTT	TRBJ1-1	14	few	NA	TRBV5-1
CASKTLIQPGTSHYEQYF	TGTGCCAGCAAGACTTTGATCCAACCCGGGACTAGCCACTACGAGCAGTACTTC	TRBJ2-7	18	NA	TRBD2	TRBV28
CASTRDRRFGYTF	TGTGCCAGTACCCGGGACAGGAGGTTTGGCTACACCTTC	TRBJ1-2	13	NA	TRBD1	TRBV19
CASSNLTEQFF	TGTGCCAGCAGCAATTTGACTGAGCAGTTCTTC	TRBJ2-1	11	NA	NA	TRBV13
CASSLAGTGDNSPLHF	TGTGCCAGCAGCTTGGCCGGGACAGGGGACAATTCACCCCTCCACTTT	TRBJ1-6	16	NA	TRBD1	TRBV5-6